This is a list of T cell receptor beta chains from one sample in a study of CD8+ T cells in alopecia areata. Produced via immunoSEQ multiplex PCR; TCRdb's table is partial and in-frame only. The top ten clones hold around 1.2% of a sample with about 210,000 clones, approximately 67% of them seen once. The source was CD4+ T cells sorted from blood, collected at week 44, from a patient treated with tofacitinib. Receptor source: a human donor with alopecia areata. Both conserved end residues are part of each CDR3. D genes are given only for firm matches. Some rows mark clone size as missing; the rest say once, few, many or name a class of expanded clone.

>TRBJ2-4|TRBV7-2|.|15|medium-sized
TGTGCCAGCAGCTTAAAGCTCGGGGGTATAAACATTCAGTACTTC
CASSLKLGGINIQYF
>TRBJ1-6|TRBV14|TRBD1|14|many
TGTGCCAGCAGCCAAGGACAGGGATATTCACCCCTCCACTTT
CASSQGQGYSPLHF
>TRBJ2-1|TRBV9|TRBD2|14|.
TGTGCCAGTAGCGGGTCGAGCTCCTACAATGAGCAGTTCTTC
CASSGSSSYNEQFF
>TRBJ1-1|TRBV4-3|.|14|.
TGCGCCAGCAGCCAAGACAGGGGTATCGCTGAAGCTTTCTTT
CASSQDRGIAEAFF
>TRBJ1-2|TRBV30|.|12|.
TGTGCCGGACAACAGGGATCCTATGGCTACACCTTC
CAGQQGSYGYTF
>TRBJ1-2|TRBV9|TRBD1|16|.
TGTGCCAGCAGCGTAGGAGGACAGGGTCGGGTCCAGGGCTACACCTTC
CASSVGGQGRVQGYTF
>TRBJ1-2|TRBV4-3|.|15|.
TGCGCCAGCAGCCAAGATGGAGGGGTTCACTATGGCTACACCTTC
CASSQDGGVHYGYTF
>TRBJ1-1|TRBV29-1|.|12|few
TGCAGCGTTGAAGTAGAAAACAGGGAAGCTTTCTTT
CSVEVENREAFF
>TRBJ1-2|TRBV29-1|.|13|once
TGCAGCGTTGGAAAGCTCTTAAACTATGGCTACACCTTC
CSVGKLLNYGYTF
>TRBJ2-7|TRBV27|.|12|.
TGTGCCAGCAGTTTAACCGGATACGAGCAGTACTTC
CASSLTGYEQYF
>TRBJ1-1|TRBV29-1|.|15|.
TGCAGCGTTGCGGAGAAACTTCTAATGAACACTGAAGCTTTCTTT
CSVAEKLLMNTEAFF
>TRBJ2-4|TRBV2|.|11|.
TGTGCCAGCAGTGCGGCAGGCCAGCTGTACTTC
CASSAAGQLYF
>TRBJ1-4|TRBV29-1|.|14|.
TGCAGCGTTGTGGAAAACGGAGTGAAGGAAAAACTGTTTTTT
CSVVENGVKEKLFF
>TRBJ2-7|TRBV4-1|.|13|few
TGCGCCAGCAGCCAAGACTTAGTTTACGAGCAGTACTTC
CASSQDLVYEQYF
>TRBJ1-6|TRBV19|.|15|.
TGTGCCAGTACCCTCTCCAGCGAGGGGCGCTCACCCCTCCACTTT
CASTLSSEGRSPLHF
>TRBJ2-7|TRBV6-1|TRBD1|14|.
TGTGCCAGCAGCCCAGGACAGGGCGGGTACGAGCAGTACTTC
CASSPGQGGYEQYF
>TRBJ2-4|TRBV4-1|.|15|.
TGCGCCAGCAGCCAAGCCGAGTTAGCCAAAAACATTCAGTACTTC
CASSQAELAKNIQYF
>TRBJ2-7|TRBV5-1|.|12|.
TGCGCCAGCAGCCCGGGCCTCTACGAGCAGTACTTC
CASSPGLYEQYF
>TRBJ1-6|TRBV29-1|TRBD1|13|few
TGCAGCGTTGCTACAGGGGGCATTTCACCCCTCCACTTT
CSVATGGISPLHF
>TRBJ1-4|TRBV4-1|TRBD1|14|.
TGCGCCAGCAGCCAAGAGGGGACAGGAGGAAAACTGTTTTTT
CASSQEGTGGKLFF
>TRBJ1-4|TRBV2|.|12|.
TGTGCCAGCAGTTCCCGTGGGGAAAAACTGTTTTTT
CASSSRGEKLFF
>TRBJ2-5|TRBV2|TRBD2|13|.
TGTGCCAGCAGCGAGACTAGCAGTGTGACCCAGTACTTC
CASSETSSVTQYF
>TRBJ1-1|TRBV19|.|16|.
TGTGCCAGTAGTATAGGGCCATTGGGCTTTGGCACTGAAGCTTTCTTT
CASSIGPLGFGTEAFF
>TRBJ2-1|TRBV28|.|15|.
TGTGCCAGCAGGGGGCTTGGGGGCCTCGGCAATGAGCAGTTCTTC
CASRGLGGLGNEQFF
>TRBJ2-3|TRBV7-2|.|15|few
TGTGCCAGCAGCTTATGGGGGGTCGCCACAGATACGCAGTATTTT
CASSLWGVATDTQYF
>TRBJ2-5|TRBV7-3|.|14|.
TGTGCCAGCAGCTTAGGTGCACTCCAAGAGACCCAGTACTTC
CASSLGALQETQYF
>TRBJ2-7|TRBV9|TRBD1|13|.
TGTGCCAGCAGCCTGAGACAGGGATCCGAGCAGTACTTC
CASSLRQGSEQYF
>TRBJ2-4|TRBV9|.|14|.
TGTGCCAGCAGCAACGGGCTAGCCAAAAACATTCAGTACTTC
CASSNGLAKNIQYF
>TRBJ2-4|TRBV20-1|.|11|few
TGCAGTGCCCGCGGACGGGACATTCAGTACTTC
CSARGRDIQYF
>TRBJ2-2|TRBV6-1|TRBD1|18|.
TGTGCCAGCAGTGAAAAAAGAGGGACAGCTGCAAACACCGGGGAGCTGTTTTTT
CASSEKRGTAANTGELFF
>TRBJ2-1|TRBV4-3|.|15|.
TGCGCCAGCAGCCAAGCGGCGGGGAGGAACAATGAGCAGTTCTTC
CASSQAAGRNNEQFF
>TRBJ1-1|TRBV2|.|13|.
TGTGCCACCTCGGGACAATGGAACACTGAAGCTTTCTTT
CATSGQWNTEAFF
>TRBJ1-2|TRBV6-1|.|15|.
TGTGCCAGCAGTGAAGACCCAGGGTTCCGCTATGGCTACACCTTC
CASSEDPGFRYGYTF
>TRBJ2-2|TRBV4-3|.|14|.
TGCGCCAGCAGCCAAGATTACGGAACCGGGGAGCTGTTTTTT
CASSQDYGTGELFF
>TRBJ2-4|TRBV2|.|15|.
TGTGCCAGCAGTGTGGGAGCCCTAGCCAAAAACATTCAGTACTTC
CASSVGALAKNIQYF
>TRBJ2-4|TRBV29-1|.|14|.
TGCAGCGTGGGGGGGGCCGCCGGGCGCAACATTCAGTACTTC
CSVGGAAGRNIQYF
>TRBJ2-1|TRBV11-3|TRBD2|14|.
TGTGCCAGCAGCGTAGCGGGGGGCTACAATGAGCAGTTCTTC
CASSVAGGYNEQFF
>TRBJ2-5|TRBV5-6|TRBD1|13|.
TGTGCCAGCAGGACTGGGACAGTCGAGACCCAGTACTTC
CASRTGTVETQYF
>TRBJ2-2|TRBV27|TRBD1|15|.
TGTGCCAGCAGTATGGGGACAGGGAACACCGGGGAGCTGTTTTTT
CASSMGTGNTGELFF
>TRBJ2-5|TRBV2|TRBD1|14|.
TGTGCCAGCACCAAAGGGACAGTTAAAGAGACCCAGTACTTC
CASTKGTVKETQYF
>TRBJ2-7|TRBV5-1|.|14|.
TGCGCCAGCAGCTTGGTAGGGAGCTCCTACGAGCAGTACTTC
CASSLVGSSYEQYF
>TRBJ1-5|TRBV10-3|TRBD1|15|.
TGTGCCATCAGTGAGTCGGGACAGAACAATCAGCCCCAGCATTTT
CAISESGQNNQPQHF
>TRBJ1-5|TRBV7-9|.|16|.
TGTGCCAGCAGCTCATACAGGGTAGGAAGCAATCAGCCCCAGCATTTT
CASSSYRVGSNQPQHF
>TRBJ1-1|TRBV30|.|12|.
TGTGCCTGGAGCATACAGGGTAGGGAAGCTTTCTTT
CAWSIQGREAFF
>TRBJ1-5|TRBV2|.|15|.
TGTGCCAGCAGTGACAGGGGCGTGGGCAATCAGCCCCAGCATTTT
CASSDRGVGNQPQHF